The text below deals with one T cell receptor (beta chain). This sample is drawn from a study of shared clonotypes between healthy human individuals. The data were produced by immunoSEQ multiplex PCR, yet TCRdb's version contains in-frame clones alone and is incomplete. The sample lists over a million clones; about 74% were seen once. V was cut by 5 bases and J by 5 bases, with 21 bases left in between. The length of the CDR3 is 16 residues. Germline assignment: CDR1 KGHSH and CDR2 LQKENI. This rearrangement joins TRBV18 to TRBJ2-5; TRBD1 might be the D (5 bases). The sequencing sample was made of memory CD4+ T cells sorted from blood. Subset reported: CD45RA-negative fraction. This receptor was identified in a young man in good health. CDR3 nucleotide sequence: TGTGCCAGCTCAGCTACCCCAGGGATTCTTCAGGAGACCCAGTACTTC. This codes for CASSATPGILQETQYF.